A selection of T cell receptor beta chains follows, all from one sample in a study of T cells after yellow fever vaccination. MiXCR, applied by TCRdb to the 5' RACE reads, yields one record per CDR3 protein. The table records some 300,000 distinct CDR3 sequences, around 4% of them present only once. Material: PBMCs, obtained on the day of the yellow fever booster vaccination. The receptors derive from a man aged 18-30 years who received the YFV17D yellow fever vaccine. Both conserved end residues are trimmed from each CDR3.

TRBJ2-7,TRBV4-2,ARSQEGWGQSSYEQY
TRBJ2-3,TRBV4-3,ASSLAGGLGDTDTQY
TRBJ1-5,TRBV12-3/TRBV12-4,ASSYGEGQPQH
TRBJ2-3,TRBV7-2,ASSLRRLAATDTQY
TRBJ1-4,TRBV12-3/TRBV12-4,ASSPYFRDEKLF
TRBJ1-1,TRBV11-2,ASSPRDPNTEAF
TRBJ2-5,TRBV15,ATGRGGDSEAQY
TRBJ1-1,TRBV19,ASIQGATEAF
TRBJ2-5,TRBV7-3,ASSILGGMETQY
TRBJ2-1,TRBV7-3,ASSPSRGSGGPGDEQF
TRBJ1-2,TRBV27,ASSLTPIGGQDYGYT
TRBJ2-1,TRBV6-5,ASSYSAGGPANEQF
TRBJ2-7,TRBV4-3,ASSPEAWGSYEQY
TRBJ2-1,TRBV19,ASSRGLAFRQF
TRBJ1-4,TRBV12-3/TRBV12-4,ASTKVEHRAEELF
TRBJ2-1,TRBV7-6,ASSSTGYNEHL